The clone carrying this T cell receptor beta chain has at least ten counts. Its antigen is not identified. Amplification of TCR beta CDR3 regions was performed using RNA transcripts as template. Primed by the HTBI set, a first-round RT-PCR was run on the TCR CDR3. TCRdb reanalysed the multiplex PCR reads using MiXCR and keeps one entry per CDR3 protein. The sample lists around 660,000 distinct CDR3 sequences; just under 45% were seen once. These data originate in a study of T cells in Graves' hyperthyroidism and ophthalmopathy. Overall study results and limits: The blood repertoire included most of the expanded thyroid clonotypes above 0.001.

CDR1 is KGHDR, CDR2 SFDVKD, per germline. The CDR3 has 12 residues. V was trimmed by 8 bases and J by 3 bases, leaving 9 bases between them. The clonotype comes from an adult man with Graves' disease, either hyperthyroidism or ophthalmopathy (not recorded which). The chain links TRBV24-1 to TRBJ2-5; a possible D gene is TRBD1 (5 bases). Sequencing was carried out using peripheral blood or thyroid tissue (not recorded which). The CDR3 nucleotides are TGTGCCACCAATACAGGAGAAGAGACCCAGTACTTC. This encodes CATNTGEETQYF.